The entry below gives a single T cell receptor beta chain sequence along with its context. The sample carries other DNA sequences with the same CDR3. The record originates from a study of blood T cell repertoires in COVID-19. TCRdb's copy holds only in-frame clones and misses some; the assay was immunoSEQ multiplex PCR. Seen here are 200,000 to 250,000 clones, about 87% observed once, and the top ten hold approximately 7%. The CDR3 is 13 residues long. Germline-derived CDR1 and CDR2 are MNHEY and SVGAGI. V dropped 0 bases and J dropped 5 bases, with 7 bases sitting between them. This sequence was found in a woman between 65 and 79 years old with active or convalescent COVID-19. Sequencing was done on a sample of peripheral blood. V usage is TRBV6-5 and J usage is TRBJ2-5; the D gene is possibly TRBD1 (5 bases). The CDR3 sequence is CASSYSGRETQYF. The CDR3 coding sequence is TGTGCCAGCAGTTACTCGGGGCGGGAGACCCAGTACTTC.